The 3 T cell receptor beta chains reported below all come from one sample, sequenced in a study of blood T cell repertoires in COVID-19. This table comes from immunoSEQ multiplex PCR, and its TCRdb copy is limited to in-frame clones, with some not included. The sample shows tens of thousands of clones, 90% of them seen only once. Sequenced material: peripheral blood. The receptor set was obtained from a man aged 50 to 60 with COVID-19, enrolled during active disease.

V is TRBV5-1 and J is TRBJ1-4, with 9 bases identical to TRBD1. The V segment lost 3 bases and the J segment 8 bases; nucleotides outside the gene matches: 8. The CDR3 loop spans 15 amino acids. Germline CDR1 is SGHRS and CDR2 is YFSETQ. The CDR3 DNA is TGCGCCAGCAGCTCCTCGACAGGGGGACGAGAAAAACTGTTTTTT. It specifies CASSSSTGGREKLFF.

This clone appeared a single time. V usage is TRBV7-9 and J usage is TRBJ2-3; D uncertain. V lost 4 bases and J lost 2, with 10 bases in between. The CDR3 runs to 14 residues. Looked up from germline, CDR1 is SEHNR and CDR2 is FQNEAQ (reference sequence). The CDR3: CASSYVTNTDTQYF. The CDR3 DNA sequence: TGTGCCAGCAGCTACGTCACAAACACAGATACGCAGTATTTT.

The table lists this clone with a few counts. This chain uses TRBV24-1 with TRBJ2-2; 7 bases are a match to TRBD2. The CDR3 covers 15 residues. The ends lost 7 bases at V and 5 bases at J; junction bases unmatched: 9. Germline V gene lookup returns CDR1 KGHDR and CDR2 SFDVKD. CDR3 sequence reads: CATRAGEGETGELFF. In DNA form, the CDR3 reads TGTGCCACCAGGGCGGGAGAGGGAGAGACCGGGGAGCTGTTTTTT.